These T cell receptor beta chains were read from a single sample in a study of T cell changes during pregnancy in multiple sclerosis. TCRdb keeps only in-frame clones here, not all; method: immunoSEQ multiplex PCR. Seen here are about 60,000 clones, roughly 92% observed once, and the top ten hold roughly 3.1%. The sample in question was CD8+ T cells from peripheral blood mononuclear cells, obtained in the second trimester of pregnancy. The receptors derive from a female donor with multiple sclerosis, enrolled in a pregnancy study. CDR3s include the opening cysteine and the closing phenylalanine or tryptophan. A D gene is named only where the DNA matches it firmly. Only part of the rows carry a size: once, few, many, or a class if the clone is expanded.

size,J,V,D,CDR3,DNA
-,TRBJ2-3,TRBV6-1,TRBD2,CASSELAGSTDTQYF,TGTGCCAGCAGTGAACTAGCGGGTAGCACAGATACGCAGTATTTT
-,TRBJ2-2,TRBV7-9,-,CASSFVGSGINTGELFF,TGTGCCAGCAGCTTCGTGGGTAGCGGAATCAACACCGGGGAGCTGTTTTTT
-,TRBJ2-7,TRBV27,TRBD2,CASSLSPSGNYEQYF,TGTGCCAGCAGTTTAAGTCCTAGCGGGAATTACGAGCAGTACTTC
-,TRBJ2-3,TRBV4-1,TRBD2,CASSTRASGIDTQYF,TGCGCCAGCAGCACCCGGGCTAGCGGGATTGATACGCAGTATTTT
-,TRBJ2-7,TRBV5-1,-,CASSLATDYEQYF,TGCGCCAGCAGCTTGGCCACTGATTACGAGCAGTACTTC
-,TRBJ2-1,TRBV27,-,CAVQRLGYNEQFF,TGTGCCGTACAACGACTGGGCTACAATGAGCAGTTCTTC
-,TRBJ1-2,TRBV19,-,CASTQGYYGYTF,TGTGCCAGTACACAGGGCTACTATGGCTACACCTTC
-,TRBJ1-5,TRBV6-1,TRBD1,CASSEDLTGYQPQHF,TGTGCCAGCAGCGAGGACCTGACAGGGTATCAGCCCCAGCATTTT
-,TRBJ2-7,TRBV6-5,-,CASSYSRGTYEQYF,TGTGCCAGCAGTTACTCCCGAGGAACCTACGAGCAGTACTTC
-,TRBJ2-3,TRBV5-1,-,CASSVGRPDTQYF,TGCGCCAGCAGTGTGGGGCGACCAGATACGCAGTATTTT
-,TRBJ2-1,TRBV9,TRBD2,CASSFSGHLYNEQFF,TGTGCCAGCAGCTTTAGCGGGCATCTCTACAATGAGCAGTTCTTC
-,TRBJ2-7,TRBV19,-,CASSIAPTGSPYEQYF,TGTGCCAGTAGTATTGCCCCGACAGGCTCCCCTTACGAGCAGTACTTC
-,TRBJ1-2,TRBV6-5,TRBD1,CASSPQGDYGYTF,TGTGCCAGCAGTCCACAGGGGGACTATGGCTACACCTTC
few,TRBJ1-1,TRBV27,-,CASSSSGTEAFF,TGTGCCAGCAGTTCGTCAGGGACTGAAGCTTTCTTT
-,TRBJ2-7,TRBV7-8,-,CASSSQPGLTYEQYF,TGTGCCAGCAGCTCCCAGCCGGGACTGACCTACGAGCAGTACTTC
-,TRBJ1-1,TRBV7-9,TRBD1,CASRPQTGGLHEAFF,TGTGCCAGCAGACCCCAGACAGGGGGGCTGCATGAAGCTTTCTTT
-,TRBJ2-7,TRBV11-2,TRBD1,CASSLDRVPYDLRSGQYF,TGTGCCAGCAGCTTGGACAGGGTTCCTTATGACCTCCGCTCCGGGCAGTACTTC
-,TRBJ1-1,TRBV7-9,TRBD1,CASSPGQGRDTEAFF,TGTGCCAGCAGCCCAGGACAGGGCCGGGATACTGAAGCTTTCTTT
-,TRBJ2-7,TRBV29-1,-,CSVEDLEGVDF,TGCAGCGTTGAAGATCTAGAGGGGGTGGACTTC
-,TRBJ2-1,TRBV18,TRBD2,CASSPSSGTSGYNEQFF,TGTGCCAGCTCACCCTCATCCGGGACTAGCGGCTACAATGAGCAGTTCTTC
-,TRBJ2-7,TRBV25-1,-,CASRDSYEQYF,TGTGCCAGCAGGGACAGCTACGAGCAGTACTTC
-,TRBJ2-3,TRBV27,-,CASSLDTRPSTDTQYF,TGTGCCAGCAGTCTCGACACCCGACCCAGCACAGATACGCAGTATTTT
-,TRBJ1-3,TRBV4-1,-,CASSLHDGEDSGNTIYF,TGCGCCAGCAGCCTTCATGACGGAGAGGACTCTGGAAACACCATATATTTT
-,TRBJ2-7,TRBV10-3,TRBD1,CAISELDRGYEQYF,TGTGCCATCAGTGAGTTGGACAGGGGCTACGAGCAGTACTTC
-,TRBJ2-3,TRBV10-3,TRBD2,CAISESKAGVLGTDTQYF,TGTGCCATCAGTGAGTCGAAAGCGGGAGTTCTGGGCACAGATACGCAGTATTTT
-,TRBJ2-5,TRBV18,TRBD2,CASSVDLAGDPHRETQYF,TGTGCCAGCTCAGTGGATCTAGCGGGAGACCCCCACAGGGAGACCCAGTACTTC
-,TRBJ2-3,TRBV2,TRBD2,CAIRVGGDTQYF,TGTGCCATAAGAGTGGGAGGGGATACGCAGTATTTT
-,TRBJ2-5,TRBV9,TRBD1,CASSPWDRARETQYF,TGTGCCAGCAGCCCGTGGGACAGGGCGAGAGAGACCCAGTACTTC
-,TRBJ2-1,TRBV27,-,CASSLSGRVDYNEQFF,TGTGCCAGCAGTTTATCGGGCAGGGTGGACTACAATGAGCAGTTCTTC